Sequencing of this T cell receptor beta chain was carried out in a study of shared clonotypes between healthy human individuals. Notes on this clone: Its specificity is unknown.

Naivety among CD8 cells was defined by CD45RO negativity and positive CCR7 selection, thereby excluding terminally differentiated effector memory CD45RA+ cells. Study-wide findings and caveats: Generation probabilities of non-shared clonotypes were lower (relative to those shared by all four donors).

TCRdb's table, derived via immunoSEQ multiplex PCR, lists solely in-frame clones and lacks some. The sample holds 1.5 million to 2.5 million clones, approximately 95% seen once. This receptor was obtained from a man between 18 and 35 years old in good health. Input material: naive CD8+ T cells sorted from blood.

Here the CDR3 reads CASSLGAATTEAFF. In nucleotides, the CDR3 is TGCGCCAGCAGCTTGGGGGCAGCGACCACTGAAGCTTTCTTT. The V gene is TRBV5-1, the J gene TRBJ1-1; D ambiguous. This CDR3 has 14 amino acids. In germline, CDR1 is SGHRS, CDR2 YFSETQ. Trimming left V 0 bases short and J 4 bases short, with 10 bases between.